Following are 30 T cell receptor beta chains from one sample sequenced in a study of T cell repertoires in cytomegalovirus infection (dated by TCRdb to the late 2010s). Their antigens are not known. The reads were generated on an Illumina HiSeq 1500. TCRdb trimmed public reads at Q25 via fastp, called clones via MiXCR and kept in-frame beta chains. Each entry merges the rows of one CDR3 protein and shows their most common DNA and genes. A total of approximately 110,000 distinct CDR3 sequences appear in this sample, 25% to 35% of them only once. The top ten clonotypes cover about 81% of the sample. The treatment or condition label of this sample denotes: in vitro stimulation with specific CMV peptide epitopes to enrich CMV-specific T cells. Source: CD8+ T cells from cultured PBMCs, taken from culture after CMV antigen stimulation. The origin of the receptors is a human donor in good health (CMV status not recorded). Some clones in this sample may be carry-over from other donors' samples.

This clonotype has a handful of counts. This chain connects TRBV12-3 or TRBV12-4 to TRBJ2-6; D is uncertain. The CDR3 covers 14 residues. V was trimmed by 5 bases and J by 2 bases, leaving 7 bases between them. The CDR3 DNA sequence: TGTGCCAGCAGTCTATGGGCTGGGGCCAACGTCCTGACTTTC. This encodes CASSLWAGANVLTF.

The chain uses TRBV29-1 and TRBJ2-5; no firm D call. With 7 bases removed from V and 5 bases from J, the gap between germline ends came to 17 bases. CDR3 length: 13 residues. CDR1 is SQVTM, CDR2 ANQGSEA, per germline. The CDR3 reads CSANTYSFETQYF. Here the CDR3 DNA reads TGCAGCGCGAATACATATTCGTTTGAGACCCAGTACTTC.

The chain combines TRBV28 with TRBJ1-6; D is unclear. The CDR3 runs 13 residues. From germline, CDR1 is MDHEN and CDR2 SYDVKM. Trimming took off 4 bases at V and 6 bases at J, with 7 bases between the two ends. The CDR3 region is CASSSEVNSPLHF. Written as DNA, the CDR3 is TGTGCCAGCAGTTCGGAGGTTAATTCACCCCTCCACTTT. Full variable domain (rest looked up from reference TRBV28 and TRBJ1-6): DVKVTQSSRYLVKRTGEKVFLECVQDMDHENMFWYRQDPGLGLRLIYFSYDVKMKEKGDIPEGYSVSREKKERFSLILESASTNQTSMYLCASSSEVNSPLHFGNGTRLTVT.

This clonotype occurred many times. V gene TRBV7-2 combines with J gene TRBJ2-1; perhaps TRBD2 as D (5 bases). Germline loops: CDR1 SGHTA, CDR2 FQGNSA. CDR3 length equals 16 residues. The V end was cut by 1 base, the J end by 8 bases, with 18 bases between. CDR3 protein: CASSLGPGVAGDEQFF. CDR3 nucleotide sequence: TGTGCCAGCAGCTTAGGCCCCGGGGTCGCCGGGGATGAGCAGTTCTTC.

This clonotype was seen repeatedly, ten times or more. This chain joins TRBV7-9 and TRBJ2-7; TRBD1 agrees at 10 bases. Germline V gene data show CDR1 as SEHNR and CDR2 as FQNEAQ (reference sequence). V trimming: 1 base; J trimming: 5 bases; junction bases outside the gene matches: 8. The CDR3 covers 16 residues. CDR3 protein: CASSLERTGGKDEQYF. The CDR3 coding sequence is TGTGCCAGCAGCTTAGAGAGGACAGGGGGAAAGGACGAGCAGTACTTC.

This chain uses TRBV30 with TRBJ2-7; 7 bases align to TRBD1. The CDR3 runs 12 residues. V lost 5 bases and J lost 5; bases outside the gene matches: 6. Germline CDR1 reads GTSNPN; CDR2 reads SVGIG (reference sequence). In DNA, the CDR3 is TGTGCCTGGCAACAGGGGATGGACGAGCAGTACTTC. Encoded protein: CAWQQGMDEQYF.

This chain uses TRBV15 with TRBJ1-2; D call uncertain. Germline V CDR1 and CDR2: LNHNV, YYDKDF (reference sequence). The CDR3 consists of 15 residues. V lost 0 bases, J lost 3 bases, and 11 bases lay in between. CDR3 residues: CATSRETGNYYGYTF. Here the CDR3 DNA reads TGTGCCACCAGCAGAGAGACGGGGAACTACTATGGCTACACCTTC.

The chain uses TRBV2 and TRBJ1-2; a weak D match, TRBD1 (5 bases). The CDR3 is 11 residues long. Per germline, CDR1 SNHLY and CDR2 FYNNEI. Trimming stripped 3 bases from V and 8 bases from J, with 7 bases between. The CDR3 nucleotides are TGTGCCAGCAGTGAGCGGGACGGCTACACCTTC. It encodes CASSERDGYTF.

V and J are TRBV7-9 and TRBJ2-1, with 10 bases matching TRBD2. Trimming took 5 bases from V and 8 from J; bases not matched to a gene: 12. The CDR3 spans 16 residues. The germline V gene encodes CDR1 SEHNR and CDR2 FQNEAQ (reference sequence). CDR3 DNA: TGTGCCAGCAGCCTCGGTACTAGCGGGGATATCGATGAGCAGTTCTTC. This sequence encodes CASSLGTSGDIDEQFF.

The V and J genes are TRBV6-1 and TRBJ2-3; perhaps TRBD2 as D (5 bases). Germline-derived CDR1 and CDR2 are MNHNS and SASEGT. This CDR3 contains 16 residues. The V and J ends lost 2 bases and 4 bases respectively, with 16 bases between them. The CDR3 spells CASSEPGYPLADTQYF. DNA of the CDR3: TGTGCCAGCAGTGAACCGGGATACCCTCTCGCAGATACGCAGTATTTT.

CDR3 protein: CATSAARTGGLGQFF. The CDR3, as DNA: TGTGCCACCAGCGCCGCGCGGACAGGGGGTTTGGGGCAGTTCTTC. The chain employs TRBV15 and TRBJ2-1, with 10 bases identical to TRBD1. This CDR3 region has 15 residues. Germline values: CDR1 LNHNV, CDR2 YYDKDF (reference sequence). Losses at the gene ends were 5 bases for V and 12 bases for J; bases not matched to a gene: 13.

The chain employs TRBV4-1 and TRBJ2-7; TRBD1 is a possible D gene (5 bases). The CDR3 spans 13 residues. Germline CDR1 MGHRA, CDR2 YSYEKL. Trimming shortened V by 6 bases and J by 4 bases, and 13 bases separated the two germline ends. The CDR3 here is CASSQGIWYEQYF. CDR3 DNA sequence: TGCGCCAGCAGTCAGGGTATCTGGTACGAGCAGTACTTC.

The sample holds a few counts of this clonotype. The CDR3 loop is CASSPVGFDSYNEQFF. Written as DNA, the CDR3 is TGTGCCAGCAGCCCGGTGGGCTTTGACTCCTACAATGAGCAGTTCTTC. The J gene is TRBJ2-1, the V gene TRBV7-6; D not certain. The length of the CDR3 is 16 residues. V lost 5 bases to trimming and J lost 0 bases, with 14 bases between them. Germline lookup yields CDR1 SGHVS and CDR2 FNYEAQ.

This clonotype has only one observation. The CDR3 spells CASSTSSTDTQYF. The CDR3, as DNA: TGTGCCAGCAGCACCAGTAGCACAGATACGCAGTATTTT. This chain uses TRBV7-4 with TRBJ2-3, with D hard to call. The V and J ends lost 5 bases and 0 bases respectively, with 6 bases between them. Per germline, CDR1 SGHVT and CDR2 SQSDAQ. The CDR3 spans 13 residues.

This rearrangement joins TRBV2 to TRBJ2-7; D perhaps matches TRBD2 (6 bases). In germline, CDR1 is SNHLY, CDR2 FYNNEI. The CDR3 consists of 14 residues. Trimming stripped 4 bases from V and 1 base from J, with 11 bases between. The CDR3 loop is CASSVGGGSYEQYF. CDR3 nucleotide sequence: TGTGCCAGCAGTGTCGGGGGTGGGTCCTACGAGCAGTACTTC.

This clonotype was observed a few times. The V gene is TRBV23-1, the J gene TRBJ2-3; a possible D gene is TRBD1 (5 bases). TRBV23-1 counts as an open reading frame of uncertain function. V lost 0 bases and J lost 5, with 9 bases in between. This CDR3 has 14 amino acids. The DNA of the CDR3 is TGCGCCAGCAGTCAATCGGAAGGGGTAGATACGCAGTATTTT. Its translation is CASSQSEGVDTQYF.

This clonotype was observed many times. The chain recombines TRBV12-3 or TRBV12-4 with TRBJ1-1; TRBD1 matches at 7 bases. V was clipped by 6 bases and J by 1 base; unmatched bases: 8. The CDR3 loop spans 15 amino acids. The CDR3 here is CASRPLTGWNTEAFF. The CDR3 DNA sequence: TGTGCCAGCAGACCATTGACAGGGTGGAACACTGAAGCTTTCTTT.

In this sample, this clonotype turned up many times. The V and J genes are TRBV4-1 and TRBJ2-6, with D perhaps TRBD1 (5 bases). The CDR3 runs to 14 residues. Per germline, CDR1 MGHRA and CDR2 YSYEKL. Trimming cost V 5 bases and J 4 bases, with 9 bases left between them. The CDR3 protein is CASSSGLGANVLTF. The CDR3, as DNA: TGCGCCAGCAGCTCAGGGTTAGGGGCCAACGTCCTGACTTTC.

This clonotype was observed many times. The chain carries TRBV7-9 and TRBJ1-4; no clear D. Germline V CDR1 and CDR2: SEHNR, FQNEAQ (reference sequence). The ends were cut back, 7 bases at V and 2 bases at J, with 20 bases in the middle. The CDR3 is 17 amino acids. The CDR3 DNA reads as TGTGCCAGCACCATCGTAGGAGGGCGAGGGACTAATGAAAAACTGTTTTTT. Translating gives CASTIVGGRGTNEKLFF.

The chain uses TRBV28 and TRBJ1-2, with 9 bases that match TRBD1. Germline CDR1 is MDHEN and CDR2 is SYDVKM. The CDR3 runs 24 residues. V shed 2 bases, J shed 4 bases, and the junction held 32 bases outside the gene matches. The CDR3 coding sequence is TGTGCCAGCAGTTTACCCTTGGGGGGACAGGGTTTTATGGCGAAAACCACCGAGAGCTATGGCTACACCTTC. It codes for CASSLPLGGQGFMAKTTESYGYTF.

The V call is TRBV7-9, the J call TRBJ2-1, with TRBD2 as a possible D gene (5 bases). There are 11 residues in the CDR3. Looked up from germline, CDR1 is SEHNR and CDR2 is FQNEAQ (reference sequence). V was trimmed by 4 bases and J by 12 bases, leaving 10 bases between them. The CDR3 here is CASSSSGGQFF. The CDR3 coding sequence is TGTGCCAGCAGCTCCAGCGGTGGGCAGTTCTTC.

This clonotype has more than one count but fewer than ten. The J gene is TRBJ2-1, the V gene TRBV29-1; D possibly corresponds to TRBD2 (6 bases). Trimming removed 8 bases from V and 8 bases from J, with 13 bases in between. The V gene's germline CDR1 is SQVTM and CDR2 ANQGSEA. This CDR3 contains 11 residues. This CDR3 is CSSGWGDEQFF. The DNA of the CDR3 is TGCAGCTCAGGATGGGGGGATGAGCAGTTCTTC.

A single count supports this clonotype. V is TRBV29-1 and J is TRBJ1-2, with D hard to call. This CDR3 has 11 amino acids. With 5 bases removed from V and 4 bases from J, the gap between germline ends came to 8 bases. The V gene's germline CDR1 is SQVTM and CDR2 ANQGSEA. The CDR3 DNA follows: TGCAGCGTTATAGGAGTCTATGGCTACACCTTC. Translated: CSVIGVYGYTF.

The chain couples TRBV14 to TRBJ1-2; possible D gene TRBD1, 6 bases. There are 15 residues in the CDR3. Trimming cost V 2 bases and J 5 bases, with 15 bases left between them. The V gene's germline CDR1 is SGHDN and CDR2 FVKESK. As DNA, the CDR3 is TGTGCCAGCAGCCAATTTTTGGGACACCTTTATGGCTACACCTTC. Amino acids: CASSQFLGHLYGYTF.

This clonotype was seen just once. Just one base apart from a much larger clone, this may be a read error. The rearrangement uses TRBV7-8 and TRBJ1-4, with D possibly matching TRBD1 (5 bases). The CDR3 runs 11 residues. Germline V gene lookup returns CDR1 SGHVS and CDR2 FQNEAQ. CDR3 loop: CASSFEVGLVF. As DNA, the CDR3 is TGTGCCAGCAGCTTCGAAGTGGGACTGGTTTTT.

This clonotype has at least ten counts. V usage is TRBV7-2 and J usage is TRBJ2-1; TRBD2 aligns across 9 bases. This CDR3 comprises 17 residues. The J segment lost 5 bases and the V segment lost 2 bases, leaving 10 bases of the junction unmatched. CDR1 and CDR2 from the germline V gene are SGHTA and FQGNSA. In DNA form, the CDR3 reads TGTGCCAGCAGCTTATCCCTTGGGACTAGCATGAACAATGAGCAGTTCTTC. Its protein is CASSLSLGTSMNNEQFF.

This clonotype was picked up many times. V usage is TRBV7-8 and J usage is TRBJ2-1; 9 bases align to TRBD2. CDR1 is SGHVS, CDR2 FQNEAQ, per germline. This CDR3 is 14 amino acids long. Germline trimming cut 5 bases from V and 5 bases from J; bases unmatched to any gene: 4. CDR3 nucleotide sequence: TGTGCCAGCAGCCGGACTAGCGTGCACAATGAGCAGTTCTTC. The encoded protein is CASSRTSVHNEQFF. Combining the CDR3 with reference TRBV7-8 and TRBJ2-1 gives the whole variable domain GAGVSQSPRYKVAKRGQDVALRCDPISGHVSLFWYQQALGQGPEFLTYFQNEAQLDKSGLPSDRFFAERPEGSVSTLKIQRTQQEDSAVYLCASSRTSVHNEQFFGPGTRLTVL.

This clonotype was seen a few times. This chain joins TRBV13 and TRBJ1-1; D is unclear. Trimming cost V 2 bases and J 7 bases, with 8 bases left between them. The CDR3 runs to 12 residues. Germline-derived CDR1 and CDR2 are PRHDT and FYEKMQ (reference sequence). CDR3 protein: CASSLNGFEAFF. Written as DNA, the CDR3 is TGTGCCAGCAGCTTAAATGGGTTTGAAGCTTTCTTT. Full variable domain (outside the CDR3, taken from reference TRBV13 and TRBJ1-1): AAGVIQSPRHLIKEKRETATLKCYPIPRHDTVYWYQQGPGQDPQFLISFYEKMQSDKGSIPDRFSAQQFSDYHSELNMSSLELGDSALYFCASSLNGFEAFFGQGTRLTVV.

This clonotype was counted a few times. CDR3 region: CSVTGSLGYTF. CDR3 nucleotide sequence: TGCAGCGTTACAGGGTCCTTAGGCTACACCTTC. V is TRBV29-1 and J is TRBJ1-2; a possible D gene is TRBD1 (6 bases). The CDR3 totals 11 residues. Germline-derived CDR1 and CDR2 are SQVTM and ANQGSEA. V lost 5 bases and J lost 8, with 12 bases in between.

J is TRBJ1-2 and V is TRBV12-3 or TRBV12-4; D not resolved. The CDR3 covers 16 residues. Trimming shortened V by 7 bases and J by 6 bases, and 24 bases separated the two germline ends. CDR3 DNA sequence: TGTGCCAGCACCCCTACTACGGGGTGGTTTTTGGATGGCTACACCTTC. Translation: CASTPTTGWFLDGYTF.